This T cell receptor (beta chain) is drawn from a study of technical replicates of blood from a few donors (dated by TCRdb to about 2017). The receptor library was made with the immunoSEQ multiplex PCR assay. TCRdb holds this immuneACCESS table with in-frame rearrangements only. Some clones are missing; in checked studies, unresolved V genes explain under half, and the rest has no known cause. A total of around 54,000 clones appear in this sample, about 96% of them only once. The ten largest clones represent 0.39% of the sample. The CDR3, cysteine through phenylalanine, is 14 amino acids long. Solely the CDR3 DNA is kept, with 42 bases framed from the first base. Looking up the germline V gene yields CDR1 MNHEY and CDR2 SVGAGI. Compared with germline, V lacks 6 bases and J lacks 7 bases; bases without a gene match: 10. This clone has a single count. Its antigen is still unknown. No base-level quality is on record; no much larger clone is a single base apart.

The origin of this receptor is a human donor in good health. Recombination linked TRBV6-5 to TRBJ1-2; 8 central bases correspond to TRBD1. Sequenced: T cells isolated from PBMCs. CDR3 protein: CASRFSGQGGGYTF. The DNA reads as follows: TGTGCCAGCAGGTTCAGTGGACAGGGAGGTGGCTACACCTTC.